These 20 T cell receptor beta chains were sequenced from one sample in a study of T cell repertoires in cytomegalovirus infection (dated by TCRdb to 2018 to 2020). For sequencing, an Illumina HiSeq 1500 was employed. Through fastp at Q25 and MiXCR, TCRdb rebuilt clones from the public reads, retaining in-frame beta chains. Identical CDR3 proteins give one entry, which carries the most common genes and DNA. Within this sample are approximately 630,000 distinct CDR3 sequences, with roughly a quarter of them counted one time only. 6.5% to 10% of the sample comes from the top ten. The sample comprised CD8+ T cells from PBMCs. The receptor source for this set is a human donor in good health (CMV status not recorded). Some clones in this sample may be carry-over from other donors' samples.

The chain uses TRBV10-3 and TRBJ2-5, with 10 bases lining up with TRBD2. The germline CDR1 and CDR2 sequences are ENHRY and SYGVKD. V trimming: 7 bases; J trimming: 5 bases; junction bases outside the gene matches: 10. The CDR3 runs to 15 residues. The CDR3 is CAITRERGGLETQYF. The CDR3 DNA reads TGTGCCATCACACGTGAGCGGGGGGGATTGGAGACCCAGTACTTC.

Only a few counts were recorded for this clonotype. This chain joins TRBV2 and TRBJ2-5; D ambiguous. The CDR3 consists of 12 residues. Trimming removed 11 bases from V and 5 bases from J, with 15 bases in between. Germline assignment: CDR1 SNHLY and CDR2 FYNNEI. Here the CDR3 DNA reads TGTGCCCCAGTCGCGGTTCGTGAGACCCAGTACTTC. It translates to CAPVAVRETQYF.

Comments on this clonotype: A read error may account for a junction end that differs from germline. V and J are TRBV19 and TRBJ1-5; a weak D match, TRBD1 (5 bases). Germline values: CDR1 LNHDA, CDR2 SQIVND (reference sequence). The length of the CDR3 is 14 residues. The CDR3 region is CVSRDLGDNQPQHF. DNA for the CDR3: TGTGTCAGTAGGGATTTGGGGGACAATCAGCCCCAGCATTTT.

This clonotype was counted ten times or more. The chain carries TRBV7-2 and TRBJ1-6; TRBD1 aligns across 7 bases. The CDR3 totals 20 residues. After removal of 4 bases from V and 0 bases from J, the junction contained 15 bases not matched to a gene. CDR1 and CDR2 (germline): SGHTA, FQGNSA. CDR3 in amino acids: CASSSSTGPEFISYNSPLHF. The CDR3 region has the DNA TGTGCCAGCAGCTCTTCGACAGGGCCTGAATTCATCTCCTATAATTCACCCCTCCACTTT.

Regarding this clonotype: The conserved final phenylalanine or tryptophan is absent from the CDR3, which likely points to a read error. This sequence joins TRBV7-2 and TRBJ2-1; D is unresolved. The V end was cut by 1 base, the J end by 4 bases, with 8 bases between. The CDR3 runs to 14 residues. Germline assignment: CDR1 SGHTA and CDR2 FQGNSA. CDR3 DNA sequence: TGTGCCAGCAGCTTAGACGTACAATACAATGAGCAGTTCTCC. As protein: CASSLDVQYNEQFS.

This clonotype was detected ten times or more. The chain is built from TRBV7-2 and TRBJ2-2; 7 nucleotides align to TRBD1. Per germline, CDR1 SGHTA and CDR2 FQGNSA. The CDR3 totals 18 residues. Trimming took 5 bases from V and 4 from J; bases not matched to a gene: 16. The CDR3 bases are TGTGCCAGCAGCCCGTTACAGGGGTACCTAGATTTCACCGGGGAGCTGTTTTTT. Protein: CASSPLQGYLDFTGELFF.

In this sample, this clonotype turned up many times. The chain links TRBV7-6 to TRBJ1-1; tentatively, D is TRBD1 (5 bases). Trimming took 1 base from V and 1 from J, leaving 7 bases between them. The CDR3 is 14 residues long. Germline-derived CDR1 and CDR2 are SGHVS and FNYEAQ. CDR3 sequence (DNA): TGTGCCAGCAGCTTAGGGGGGGAGAACACTGAAGCTTTCTTT. It encodes CASSLGGENTEAFF.

The chain uses TRBV7-9 and TRBJ1-2, with 8 bases matching TRBD1. J was trimmed by 1 base and V by 2 bases; bases with no gene match: 12. Germline CDR1 and CDR2: SEHNR and FQNEAQ (reference sequence). The CDR3 is 18 amino acids. The CDR3 DNA is TGTGCCAGCAGCTTATCATCCTTGGGACAGGCGATTAACTATGGCTACACCTTC. Residues: CASSLSSLGQAINYGYTF.

The chain carries TRBV6-5 and TRBJ2-5; tentatively, D is TRBD1 (6 bases). Germline V gene lookup returns CDR1 MNHEY and CDR2 SVGAGI. V lost 6 bases and J lost 3, with 11 bases in between. This CDR3 spans 13 amino acids. CDR3 in amino acids: CASRSWTEETQYF. The CDR3, as DNA: TGTGCCAGCAGATCGTGGACAGAAGAGACCCAGTACTTC.

The chain combines TRBV27 with TRBJ1-2, with D uncertain. Trimming removed 0 bases from V and 7 bases from J, with 9 bases in between. The CDR3 is made up of 13 amino acids. Looked up from germline, CDR1 is MNHEY and CDR2 is SMNVEV (reference sequence). As DNA, the CDR3 is TGTGCCAGCAGTTTATCCTTGGGAGCTGGCTACACCTTC. It translates to CASSLSLGAGYTF.

There are many counts of this clonotype. This chain uses TRBV7-9 with TRBJ2-5, with no clear D. Germline values: CDR1 SEHNR, CDR2 FQNEAQ (reference sequence). The CDR3 is made up of 13 amino acids. Trimming took 6 bases from V and 2 from J, leaving 10 bases between them. CDR3 region: CASRGAKQETQYF. As DNA, the CDR3 is TGTGCCAGCAGGGGCGCGAAGCAAGAGACCCAGTACTTC.

The chain employs TRBV7-3 and TRBJ2-2; D unclear. Trimming took 6 bases from V and 6 from J, leaving 11 bases between them. The germline V gene has CDR1 SGHTA and CDR2 FQGTGA. The CDR3 is made up of 13 amino acids. CDR3 protein: CASSHSAAGELFF. CDR3 nucleotides: TGTGCCAGCAGTCACTCAGCTGCCGGGGAGCTGTTTTTT.

CDR3 sequence: CASRTGSSWTDTQYF. CDR3 nucleotide sequence: TGTGCCAGCAGAACAGGTTCCAGCTGGACAGATACGCAGTATTTT. This sequence joins TRBV28 and TRBJ2-3; D is perhaps TRBD1 (5 bases). CDR1 and CDR2 from the germline V gene are MDHEN and SYDVKM. V lost 6 bases, J lost 3 bases, and 16 bases lay in between. The CDR3 extends over 15 amino acids.

This clonotype has more than one count but fewer than ten. V gene TRBV7-9 combines with J gene TRBJ2-5; no definite D call. The CDR3 consists of 12 residues. The V gene's germline CDR1 is SEHNR and CDR2 FQNEAQ (reference sequence). V shed 3 bases and J shed 5 bases, with 7 bases lying between them. CDR3 nucleotide sequence: TGTGCCAGCAGCTTTTTATCCGAGACCCAGTACTTC. This encodes CASSFLSETQYF.

The gene calls are TRBV19 and TRBJ2-7; 7 bases line up with TRBD1. The V segment lost 8 bases and the J segment 0 bases; nucleotides outside the gene matches: 7. The CDR3 runs to 14 residues. CDR1 is LNHDA and CDR2 is SQIVND in the germline V gene (reference sequence). CDR3 loop: CASSTGISSYEQYF. The CDR3 DNA reads as TGTGCCAGTTCGACAGGGATTTCCTCCTACGAGCAGTACTTC.

The CDR3 nucleotides read TGTGCCATCTTAGTCGCGAACACCGGGGAGCTGTTTTTT. This codes for CAILVANTGELFF. This chain joins TRBV10-3 and TRBJ2-2; unclear D gene. V was pared by 8 bases and J by 0 bases, with 7 bases between. The germline gives CDR1 ENHRY, CDR2 SYGVKD. This CDR3 is 13 amino acids long.

The rearrangement uses TRBV6-1 and TRBJ2-2; 8 bases map to TRBD1. Germline V gene data show CDR1 as MNHNS and CDR2 as SASEGT. Trimming at V came to 6 bases and at J to 0 bases, leaving 3 bases not matched to a gene. The CDR3 loop spans 15 amino acids. CDR3: CASRRQGTNTGELFF. For the CDR3, the DNA is TGTGCCAGCAGAAGACAGGGGACGAACACCGGGGAGCTGTTTTTT.

This clonotype was seen only a few times. This chain connects TRBV9 to TRBJ1-2; the D is unclear. V was cut by 6 bases and J by 3 bases, with 15 bases left in between. Per germline, CDR1 SGDLS and CDR2 YYNGEE. CDR3 length equals 14 residues. The CDR3 spells CASNPGLGDYGYTF. The CDR3 bases are TGTGCCAGCAACCCCGGGCTGGGCGACTATGGCTACACCTTC.

The chain couples TRBV20-1 to TRBJ2-1; D may be TRBD1 (5 bases). The CDR3 consists of 10 residues. V was pared by 5 bases and J by 15 bases, with 14 bases between. Germline V gene lookup returns CDR1 DFQATT and CDR2 SNEGSKA (reference sequence). The CDR3 DNA follows: TGCAGTGCTGACAAAGGGGCCCTGTTCTTC. Encoded protein: CSADKGALFF.

This chain joins TRBV20-1 and TRBJ2-2; TRBD2 is a possible D gene (6 bases). CDR3 size: 14 residues. The V gene lost 1 base and the J gene lost 6 bases, with 12 bases spanning the gap. Germline V gene data show CDR1 as DFQATT and CDR2 as SNEGSKA (reference sequence). CDR3 DNA sequence: TGCAGTGCTAGAGTGCCCCCGGGGGCCGGGGAGCTGTTTTTT. This codes for CSARVPPGAGELFF.